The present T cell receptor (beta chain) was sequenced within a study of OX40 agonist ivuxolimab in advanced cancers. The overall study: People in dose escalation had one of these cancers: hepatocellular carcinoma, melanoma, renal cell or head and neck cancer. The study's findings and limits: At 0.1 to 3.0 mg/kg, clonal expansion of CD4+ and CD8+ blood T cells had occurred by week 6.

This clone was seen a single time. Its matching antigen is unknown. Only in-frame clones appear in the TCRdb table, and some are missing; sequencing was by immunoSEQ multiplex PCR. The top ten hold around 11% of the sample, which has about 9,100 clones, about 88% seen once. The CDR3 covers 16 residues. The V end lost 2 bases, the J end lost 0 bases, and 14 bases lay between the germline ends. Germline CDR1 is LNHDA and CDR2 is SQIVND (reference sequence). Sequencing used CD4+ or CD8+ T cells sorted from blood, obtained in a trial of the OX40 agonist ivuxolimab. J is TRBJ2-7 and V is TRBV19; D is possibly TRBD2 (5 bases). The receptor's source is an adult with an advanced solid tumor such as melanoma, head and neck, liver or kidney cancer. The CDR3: CASSITINEGSYEQYF. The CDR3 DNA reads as TGTGCCAGTAGTATAACCATAAACGAGGGCTCCTACGAGCAGTACTTC.